The 31 T cell receptor beta chains given below trace back to one sample, sequenced in a study of shared clonotypes between healthy human individuals. Assay used: immunoSEQ multiplex PCR; TCRdb lists only in-frame clones, some missing. The sample has about 2.4 million clones; approximately 93% are singletons. Material: naive CD4+ T cells from PBMCs. Subset noted: CD45RA+ positively selected. The receptors derive from a young man in good health. Some clones in this sample may be carry-over from other donors' samples.

The J gene is TRBJ2-2, the V gene TRBV4-1; 10 nucleotides line up with TRBD2. J lost 1 base, V lost 2 bases, and 4 bases had no gene match. Looked up from germline, CDR1 is MGHRA and CDR2 is YSYEKL. The CDR3 sequence is 17 residues long. The chain's CDR3 is CASSQPLAGQNTGELFF. As DNA, the CDR3 is TGCGCCAGCAGCCAACCACTAGCGGGGCAGAACACCGGGGAGCTGTTTTTT.

This clone was recorded only once. The chain is built from TRBV2 and TRBJ1-5; maybe TRBD1 (6 bases). Trimming left V 6 bases short and J 2 bases short, with 14 bases between. Germline lookup yields CDR1 SNHLY and CDR2 FYNNEI. CDR3 length: 15 residues. This CDR3 is CASSLEGGGNQPQHF. The CDR3 nucleotides read TGTGCCAGCAGCCTCGAGGGGGGGGGCAATCAGCCCCAGCATTTT.

This clone was recorded a few times. The V and J genes are TRBV2 and TRBJ1-1; D is perhaps TRBD1 (6 bases). CDR1 is SNHLY, CDR2 FYNNEI, per germline. The CDR3 is 14 amino acids. Trimming pared 6 bases from V and 1 base from J, leaving 12 bases between. CDR3 nucleotides: TGTGCCAGCAGCCGGGGGCCGGCGAACACTGAAGCTTTCTTT. Translation: CASSRGPANTEAFF.

This chain links TRBV5-1 with TRBJ1-2; 12 bases match TRBD1. CDR3 length: 16 residues. Germline V gene lookup returns CDR1 SGHRS and CDR2 YFSETQ. Unmatched junction bases numbered 6, after V lost 4 bases and J lost 2 bases. The CDR3 sequence: CASSGTGTGGNYGYTF. Here the CDR3 DNA reads TGCGCCAGCAGCGGAACCGGGACAGGGGGCAACTATGGCTACACCTTC. The complete variable domain, with remaining parts taken from reference TRBV5-1 and TRBJ1-2, reads KAGVTQTPRYLIKTRGQQVTLSCSPISGHRSVSWYQQTPGQGLQFLFEYFSETQRNKGNFPGRFSGRQFSNSRSEMNVSTLELGDSALYLCASSGTGTGGNYGYTFGSGTRLTVV.

This clone was counted once. V is TRBV5-8 and J is TRBJ1-5, with unresolved D. V was trimmed by 4 bases and J by 0 bases, leaving 11 bases between them. CDR1 and CDR2 from the germline V gene are SGHTS and YDEGEE. The CDR3 loop spans 15 amino acids. CDR3 residues: CASSIRSYSNQPQHF. The CDR3 nucleotides read TGTGCCAGCAGCATACGGTCCTATAGCAATCAGCCCCAGCATTTT.

The V and J genes are TRBV5-1 and TRBJ2-7; possible D gene TRBD2, 6 bases. The CDR3 consists of 15 residues. From germline, CDR1 is SGHRS and CDR2 YFSETQ. Trimming removed 2 bases from V and 1 base from J, with 13 bases in between. CDR3 in amino acids: CASSFRGTASYEQYF. The CDR3 DNA reads TGCGCCAGCAGCTTCCGGGGGACTGCGTCCTACGAGCAGTACTTC. The variable domain in full, with the rest retrieved from reference TRBV5-1 and TRBJ2-7, is KAGVTQTPRYLIKTRGQQVTLSCSPISGHRSVSWYQQTPGQGLQFLFEYFSETQRNKGNFPGRFSGRQFSNSRSEMNVSTLELGDSALYLCASSFRGTASYEQYFGPGTRLTVT.

The chain is built from TRBV19 and TRBJ2-3, with 10 bases lining up with TRBD1. The CDR3 totals 14 residues. Germline values: CDR1 LNHDA, CDR2 SQIVND (reference sequence). The V gene end was trimmed by 7 bases and the J gene end by 3 bases; junction bases not matched to a gene: 4. In nucleotides, the CDR3 is TGTGCCAGTATAGGGGACAGGGGAACAGATACGCAGTATTTT. It specifies CASIGDRGTDTQYF.

Notes on this clone: Within the sample, other DNA sequences also encode this same CDR3. The chain recombines TRBV5-1 with TRBJ2-2; D uncertain. The germline V gene encodes CDR1 SGHRS and CDR2 YFSETQ. The CDR3 is 13 residues long. Trimming removed 3 bases at V and 2 bases at J, with 5 bases between. CDR3 DNA sequence: TGCGCCAGCAGCTGGGGTAACACCGGGGAGCTGTTTTTT. As protein: CASSWGNTGELFF.

Regarding this clone: One end of the junction varies from germline; a read error may be responsible. The CDR3 protein is CSVENSHNEQFF. The CDR3 bases are TGCAGCGTTGAAAACTCCCACAATGAGCAGTTCTTC. This sequence joins TRBV29-1 and TRBJ2-1; the D is unclear. The germline CDR1 and CDR2 sequences are SQVTM and ANQGSEA. The CDR3 consists of 12 residues.

The V gene is TRBV5-1, the J gene TRBJ1-1, with unresolved D. The V gene lost 4 bases and the J gene lost 2 bases, with 12 bases spanning the gap. CDR3 length: 14 residues. Germline V gene lookup returns CDR1 SGHRS and CDR2 YFSETQ. CDR3 protein: CASSIGPINTEAFF. For the CDR3, the DNA is TGCGCCAGCAGCATCGGACCGATCAACACTGAAGCTTTCTTT. The entire variable domain, with the rest obtained from reference TRBV5-1 and TRBJ1-1, is as follows: KAGVTQTPRYLIKTRGQQVTLSCSPISGHRSVSWYQQTPGQGLQFLFEYFSETQRNKGNFPGRFSGRQFSNSRSEMNVSTLELGDSALYLCASSIGPINTEAFFGQGTRLTVV.

The chain carries TRBV7-8 and TRBJ2-7, with 8 bases that match TRBD2. After removal of 3 bases from V and 1 base from J, the junction contained 8 bases not matched to a gene. The germline gives CDR1 SGHVS, CDR2 FQNEAQ. The CDR3 consists of 16 residues. This CDR3 reads CASSFPGLGGSYEQYF. DNA of the CDR3: TGTGCCAGCAGCTTCCCGGGACTAGGTGGGTCCTACGAGCAGTACTTC. Full variable domain (remainder filled in from reference TRBV7-8 and TRBJ2-7): GAGVSQSPRYKVAKRGQDVALRCDPISGHVSLFWYQQALGQGPEFLTYFQNEAQLDKSGLPSDRFFAERPEGSVSTLKIQRTQQEDSAVYLCASSFPGLGGSYEQYFGPGTRLTVT.

The gene calls are TRBV4-2 and TRBJ2-7; D not certain. The CDR3 extends over 14 amino acids. Looked up from germline, CDR1 is LGHNA and CDR2 is YNFKEQ. V lost 4 bases to trimming and J lost 7 bases, with 17 bases between them. The CDR3 DNA sequence: TGTGCCAGCAGCCCCCGCTATATAGCCGCGGAGCAGTACTTC. As protein: CASSPRYIAAEQYF.

J is TRBJ2-7 and V is TRBV19; tentatively, D is TRBD1 or TRBD2 (5 bases each). Germline values: CDR1 LNHDA, CDR2 SQIVND (reference sequence). V lost 9 bases to trimming and J lost 2 bases, with 17 bases between them. This CDR3 has 14 amino acids. CDR3: CARALGRGAYEQYF. The CDR3 nucleotides read TGTGCCAGAGCCTTGGGACGGGGAGCCTACGAGCAGTACTTC.

The chain combines TRBV10-3 with TRBJ1-4; 7 bases fit TRBD1. With 0 bases clipped from V and 4 bases from J, the junction kept 5 bases outside the gene matches. CDR3 length: 16 residues. The germline V gene encodes CDR1 ENHRY and CDR2 SYGVKD. CDR3 sequence: CAISESRGQRNEKLFF. CDR3 nucleotide sequence: TGTGCCATCAGTGAGTCTAGGGGACAGCGTAATGAAAAACTGTTTTTT.

This chain joins TRBV6-5 and TRBJ2-5, with D tentatively TRBD2 (5 bases). With 11 bases removed from V and 11 bases from J, the gap between germline ends came to 27 bases. CDR3 length equals 14 residues. Germline loops: CDR1 MNHEY, CDR2 SVGAGI. CDR3 residues: CAVLGGRGLGEQYF. DNA for the CDR3: TGTGCCGTCCTAGGAGGTAGAGGGCTGGGAGAGCAGTACTTC.

V and J are TRBV6-1 and TRBJ2-2; 11 bases are shared with TRBD2. This CDR3 contains 18 residues. The V and J ends lost 4 bases and 2 bases, in that order; junction bases with no gene match: 9. Germline CDR1 and CDR2: MNHNS and SASEGT. Here the CDR3 reads CASSAPQRLAGNTGELFF. The DNA of the CDR3 is TGTGCCAGCAGTGCACCCCAACGACTAGCGGGAAACACCGGGGAGCTGTTTTTT.

This chain uses TRBV29-1 with TRBJ1-2, with D possibly being TRBD1 (5 bases). The CDR3 totals 14 residues. Trimming pared 5 bases from V and 3 bases from J, leaving 16 bases between. Germline V gene sequence: CDR1 SQVTM, CDR2 ANQGSEA. The CDR3 coding sequence is TGCAGCGTTATTGTAGGGGCATCGTACTATGGCTACACCTTC. Translated: CSVIVGASYYGYTF.

This chain links TRBV6-5 with TRBJ2-3, with D possibly matching TRBD2 (6 bases). CDR1 and CDR2 (germline): MNHEY, SVGAGI. Trimming stripped 4 bases from V and 4 bases from J, with 15 bases between. The CDR3 totals 15 residues. CDR3: CASSLFSGAADTQYF. DNA of the CDR3: TGTGCCAGCAGTTTGTTTAGCGGTGCGGCAGATACGCAGTATTTT.

The V call is TRBV6-5, the J call TRBJ2-4; 10 positions match TRBD1. The CDR3 has 14 residues. Losses at the gene ends were 5 bases for V and 7 bases for J; bases not matched to a gene: 5. CDR1 is MNHEY and CDR2 is SVGAGI in the germline V gene. CDR3 residues: CASSDRTGGNIQYF. CDR3 DNA sequence: TGTGCCAGCAGTGACAGGACAGGGGGGAACATTCAGTACTTC.

The V call is TRBV27, the J call TRBJ1-4, with TRBD1 matching 7 bases. CDR1 is MNHEY and CDR2 is SMNVEV in the germline V gene (reference sequence). V shed 4 bases and J 7 bases; nucleotides not matched to a gene: 6. The CDR3 has 14 amino acids. This CDR3 reads CASSWNRGREKLFF. CDR3 DNA sequence: TGTGCCAGCAGTTGGAACAGGGGCCGTGAAAAACTGTTTTTT. Variable domain in full (rest from reference TRBV27 and TRBJ1-4): EAQVTQNPRYLITVTGKKLTVTCSQNMNHEYMSWYRQDPGLGLRQIYYSMNVEVTDKGDVPEGYKVSRKEKRNFPLILESPSPNQTSLYFCASSWNRGREKLFFGSGTQLSVL.

This clone appeared once. V is TRBV9 and J is TRBJ2-1; possibly TRBD2 for D (7 bases). Between the trimmed V and J ends, which lost 3 bases and 8 bases, there was a span of 18 bases. This CDR3 region has 15 residues. In germline, CDR1 is SGDLS, CDR2 YYNGEE. The CDR3 coding sequence is TGTGCCAGCAGCGCCTCAGTACTAGGGGGGGATGAGCAGTTCTTC. Its translation is CASSASVLGGDEQFF.

This chain joins TRBV30 and TRBJ1-1; D possibly corresponds to TRBD1 (6 bases). This CDR3 comprises 17 residues. CDR1 and CDR2 from the germline V gene are GTSNPN and SVGIG (reference sequence). With 4 bases removed from V and 6 bases from J, the gap between germline ends came to 27 bases. DNA of the CDR3: TGTGCCTGGACCCCACGCCCGGGGCCCAGGGGCGAGTCTGAAGCTTTCTTT. The encoded protein is CAWTPRPGPRGESEAFF.

V is TRBV7-9 and J is TRBJ2-3; 7 positions agree with TRBD2. This CDR3 spans 15 amino acids. In germline, CDR1 is SEHNR, CDR2 FQNEAQ (reference sequence). The trim removed 2 bases at V and 3 bases at J, leaving 5 bases unmatched. The DNA for the CDR3 is TGTGCCAGCAGCTTACAGCGGGGTAGGACAGATACGCAGTATTTT. Translating it yields CASSLQRGRTDTQYF. Full variable domain (outside the CDR3, taken from reference TRBV7-9 and TRBJ2-3): DTGVSQNPRHKITKRGQNVTFRCDPISEHNRLYWYRQTLGQGPEFLTYFQNEAQLEKSRLLSDRFSAERPKGSFSTLEIQRTEQGDSAMYLCASSLQRGRTDTQYFGPGTRLTVL.

The CDR3 DNA follows: TGCAGCGTTGAATTTACATCAGGGGGAACCCTCTCCTACGAGCAGTACTTC. It translates to CSVEFTSGGTLSYEQYF. The V and J genes are TRBV29-1 and TRBJ2-7; 7 nucleotides match TRBD1. V trimming: 2 bases; J trimming: 0 bases; junction bases outside the gene matches: 13. Germline assignment: CDR1 SQVTM and CDR2 ANQGSEA. This CDR3 comprises 17 residues.

A few counts support this clone. The chain is built from TRBV7-3 and TRBJ2-6; D call uncertain. The germline V gene encodes CDR1 SGHTA and CDR2 FQGTGA. The CDR3 is 13 residues long. Trimming cost V 4 bases and J 3 bases, with 4 bases left between them. Here the CDR3 reads CASSWDGANVLTF. CDR3 in DNA: TGTGCCAGCAGCTGGGATGGGGCCAACGTCCTGACTTTC.

The table lists this clone with a few counts. The rearrangement uses TRBV30 and TRBJ1-2; no definite D call. Deletions cut 6 bases from V and 6 bases from J, with 11 bases between. The CDR3 spans 11 residues. Germline V CDR1 and CDR2: GTSNPN, SVGIG (reference sequence). This CDR3 reads CACRPGDGYTF. The CDR3 DNA sequence: TGTGCCTGCCGGCCTGGGGATGGCTACACCTTC.

About this clone itself: Other DNA variants within this sample encode the same CDR3. This chain joins TRBV4-1 and TRBJ2-7; 9 bases line up with TRBD1. With 4 bases clipped from V and 3 bases from J, the junction kept 4 bases outside the gene matches. Per the germline V gene, CDR1 is MGHRA and CDR2 is YSYEKL. This CDR3 has 14 amino acids. This chain's CDR3 is CASSRPGQGYEQYF. CDR3 nucleotide sequence: TGCGCCAGCAGCCGACCGGGACAGGGCTACGAGCAGTACTTC.

V is TRBV28 and J is TRBJ1-5, with D perhaps matching TRBD1 (5 bases). Trimming removed 4 bases from V and 2 bases from J, with 15 bases in between. Germline V gene sequence: CDR1 MDHEN, CDR2 SYDVKM. The length of the CDR3 is 16 residues. The CDR3 DNA is TGTGCCAGCAGTTCCCTGCTCCGGGACCGCAATCAGCCCCAGCATTTT. Its protein is CASSSLLRDRNQPQHF.

A few counts support this clone. The CDR3 protein is CASRGQWGINQPQHF. CDR3 nucleotide sequence: TGTGCCAGTAGGGGGCAGTGGGGCATCAATCAGCCCCAGCATTTT. The genes are TRBV19 and TRBJ1-5, with a possible D match to TRBD1 (5 bases). The germline CDR1 and CDR2 sequences are LNHDA and SQIVND (reference sequence). V gave up 6 bases and J gave up 3 bases, with 15 bases separating them. This CDR3 contains 15 residues.

The chain combines TRBV9 with TRBJ2-1, with 10 bases lining up with TRBD2. This CDR3 has 15 residues. CDR1 is SGDLS, CDR2 YYNGEE, per germline. V shed 1 base and J 9 bases; nucleotides not matched to a gene: 7. CDR3 protein: CASSVMELAGSEQFF. DNA of the CDR3: TGTGCCAGCAGCGTAATGGAACTAGCGGGATCTGAGCAGTTCTTC.

This chain links TRBV6-1 with TRBJ1-4, with D possibly being TRBD1 (6 bases). CDR1 is MNHNS and CDR2 is SASEGT in the germline V gene. This CDR3 is built from 16 residues. V was clipped by 2 bases and J by 7 bases, with 17 bases between them. CDR3 nucleotides: TGTGCCAGCAGTGAACAGGGCGGACAGAACCTTGAAAAACTGTTTTTT. It codes for CASSEQGGQNLEKLFF.